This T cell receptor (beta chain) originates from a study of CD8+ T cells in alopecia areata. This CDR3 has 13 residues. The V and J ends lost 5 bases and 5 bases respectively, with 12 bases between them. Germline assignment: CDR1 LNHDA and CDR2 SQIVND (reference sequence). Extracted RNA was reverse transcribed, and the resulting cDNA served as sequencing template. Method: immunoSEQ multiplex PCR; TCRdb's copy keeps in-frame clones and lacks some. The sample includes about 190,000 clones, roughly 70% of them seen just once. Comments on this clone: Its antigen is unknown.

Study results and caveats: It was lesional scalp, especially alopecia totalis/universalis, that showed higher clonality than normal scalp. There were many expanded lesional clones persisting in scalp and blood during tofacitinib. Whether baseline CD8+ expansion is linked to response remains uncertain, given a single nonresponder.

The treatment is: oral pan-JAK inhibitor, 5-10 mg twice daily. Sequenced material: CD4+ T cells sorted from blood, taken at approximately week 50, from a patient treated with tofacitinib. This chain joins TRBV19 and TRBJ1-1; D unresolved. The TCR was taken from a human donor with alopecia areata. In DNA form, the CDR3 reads TGTGCCAGTAGTCAGCCTGGAGGGACTGAAGCTTTCTTT. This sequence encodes CASSQPGGTEAFF.